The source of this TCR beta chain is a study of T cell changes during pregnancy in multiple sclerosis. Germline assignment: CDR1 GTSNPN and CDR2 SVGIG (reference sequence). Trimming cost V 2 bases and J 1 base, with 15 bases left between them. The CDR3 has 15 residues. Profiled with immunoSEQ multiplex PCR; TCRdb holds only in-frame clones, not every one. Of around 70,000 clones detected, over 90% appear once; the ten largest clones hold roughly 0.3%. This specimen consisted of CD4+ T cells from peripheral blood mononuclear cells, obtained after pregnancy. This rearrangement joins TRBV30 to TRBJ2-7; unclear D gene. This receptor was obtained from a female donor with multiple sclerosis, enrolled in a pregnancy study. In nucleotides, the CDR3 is TGTGCCTGGAGTATCAGTGGCGTCAGGTCCTACGAGCAGTACTTC. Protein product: CAWSISGVRSYEQYF.